A single T cell receptor beta chain is shown here with its context. Its antigen remains unidentified. The sample comes from a study of cytomegalovirus exposure and HLA in healthy donors. CDR3 length equals 16 residues. Overall study results and limits: Rare TCR sequences dominated, though some public TCRs recurred in many donors. Cytomegalovirus status, reportedly, was diagnosed with high specificity and sensitivity by the classifier.

Only in-frame clones appear in the TCRdb table, and some are missing; sequencing was by immunoSEQ multiplex PCR. In the table there are fewer than 400,000 clones, approximately 86% of which are singletons. The sample taken for sequencing was PBMCs. V and J are TRBV21-1 and TRBJ1-4; TRBD1 is the table's D call and was not checked against the DNA. TRBV21-1 is reported as a pseudogene. The source of this sequence is a man aged 25-40 years in good health and CMV-seronegative. CDR3 DNA sequence: TGTGCCAGCAGCTTAACCTCAGGGAATCTACGTGAAAAACTGTTTTTT. Its translation is CASSLTSGNLREKLFF.